The sequence of this T cell receptor beta chain was determined in a study of CD8 T cells in Susac syndrome. Negative isolation yielded CD8+ and CD4+ T cells; FACS enriched TEMRA cells. The RNA, about 0.45 to 1 ug, was put through reverse transcription using random hexamers. It was immunoSEQ multiplex PCR that amplified TCR beta CDR3 across 54 Vbeta and 13 Jbeta. TCRdb used MiXCR to reprocess the immunoSEQ multiplex PCR reads, holding one entry per CDR3 protein. The table includes about 190,000 distinct CDR3 sequences, around 95% detected once. This CDR3 has 14 residues. Germline V lookup: CDR1 GTSNPN, CDR2 SVGIG (reference sequence). Trimming at V came to 2 bases and at J to 6 bases, leaving 10 bases not matched to a gene.

This TCR derives from a human donor with Susac syndrome. Sequencing was carried out using CD4+ T cells from PBMCs. This chain links TRBV30 with TRBJ2-7; 7 bases are shared with TRBD1. This CDR3 is CAWSSGRQGSEQYF. CDR3 in DNA: TGTGCCTGGAGTTCAGGAAGACAGGGATCCGAGCAGTACTTC.